The rows below give T cell receptor beta chains drawn from one sample of a study of blood T cell repertoires in COVID-19. The table came from immunoSEQ multiplex PCR; TCRdb's copy has only in-frame clones and leaves some out. The table shows over 200,000 clones, with less than 90% occurring only once. Sequencing was performed on peripheral blood. These receptors came from a woman older than 75 with active or convalescent COVID-19. Both conserved end residues are part of each CDR3. The D gene is left open where the match is weak. Expanded clones get a size class; other rows say once, few or many, or leave the size out.

TRBV7-2	-	TRBD2	TRBJ2-7	TGTGCCAGCAGCTTAGGACTAGCGATAGGCGAGCAGTACTTC	CASSLGLAIGEQYF
TRBV4-1	-	TRBD2	TRBJ2-7	TGCGCCAGCAGCCAAGATAGGGGCGGGAGGATCTACGAGCAGTACTTC	CASSQDRGGRIYEQYF
TRBV7-6	-	-	TRBJ2-3	TGTGCCAGCAGCCAGGGACATGGCCAGTCGACAGATACGCAGTATTTT	CASSQGHGQSTDTQYF
TRBV3-1/TRBV3-2	-	TRBD2	TRBJ2-7	TGTGCCAGCAGCCTCCTAGCGGGAGGGCCTCGCGAGCAGTACTTC	CASSLLAGGPREQYF
TRBV6-2/TRBV6-3	-	-	TRBJ1-2	TGTGCCAGCAGCCTACAGGAGTTTAACTATGGCTACACCTTC	CASSLQEFNYGYTF
TRBV5-1	-	TRBD2	TRBJ2-7	TGCGCCAGCAGCTTGGTTACTAGCGGGAAGGCCTACGAGCAGTACTTC	CASSLVTSGKAYEQYF
TRBV9	-	-	TRBJ2-2	TGTGCCAGCAGCGTAGGCCCTAGCCCGAACACCGGGGAGCTGTTTTTT	CASSVGPSPNTGELFF
TRBV5-6	-	-	TRBJ2-1	TGTGCCAGCAGCGGTACTAGTGTGCAGTTCTTC	CASSGTSVQFF
TRBV4-2	-	-	TRBJ2-7	TGTGCCAGCAGCCAAGATTATACGGAGATGACCTCCTACGAGCAGTACTTC	CASSQDYTEMTSYEQYF
TRBV2	-	TRBD1	TRBJ2-7	TGTGCCAGCAGGATACCGGGACAGACCTACGAGCAGTACTTC	CASRIPGQTYEQYF
TRBV3-1/TRBV3-2	-	TRBD2	TRBJ2-7	TGTGCCAGCAGCCAAGCGGAGGGACTAGCGGAGAGCTCCTACGAGCAGTACTTC	CASSQAEGLAESSYEQYF
TRBV6-5	-	-	TRBJ2-7	TGTGCCAGCAGAGAGAGTACCACCTACGAGCAGTACTTC	CASRESTTYEQYF
TRBV9	-	TRBD1	TRBJ2-2	TGTGCCAGCAGCAGATGGGACAGGGCGGACACCGGGGAGCTGTTTTTT	CASSRWDRADTGELFF
TRBV3-1/TRBV3-2	-	-	TRBJ1-1	TGTGCCAGCAGTCTACCCTCCCAAAACACTGAAGCTTTCTTT	CASSLPSQNTEAFF
TRBV12-3/TRBV12-4	-	TRBD2	TRBJ2-1	TGTGCCAGTAGCGGGAGATATGAGCAGTTCTTC	CASSGRYEQFF
TRBV13	-	-	TRBJ1-2	TGTGCCAGCAGCTTAGGGTCAAGGGGGTGGCTCTATGGCTACACCTTC	CASSLGSRGWLYGYTF
TRBV30	few	TRBD1	TRBJ2-7	TGTGCCTGGAGTAGGACAGGGTTGTACGAGCAGTACTTC	CAWSRTGLYEQYF
TRBV30	-	TRBD1	TRBJ2-5	TGTGCCTGGAGTAGGGACAGAAAAGAGACCCAGTACTTC	CAWSRDRKETQYF
TRBV4-1	-	TRBD2	TRBJ2-7	TGCGCCAGCAGCCACGGAGCGGGGTGGGACTCCTACGAGCAGTACTTC	CASSHGAGWDSYEQYF
TRBV3-1/TRBV3-2	-	-	TRBJ2-5	TGTGCCAGCAGCCGGGCGGGGCAAGAGACCCAGTACTTC	CASSRAGQETQYF
TRBV18	few	-	TRBJ2-7	TGTGCCAGCTCACCGTCAACAGGAGTCTACGAGCAGTACTTC	CASSPSTGVYEQYF
TRBV30	-	TRBD1	TRBJ2-5	TGTGCCTGGAGTCATAAAAGGGGGCAAGGAGAGACCCAGTACTTC	CAWSHKRGQGETQYF
TRBV7-2	-	-	TRBJ2-3	TGTGCCAGCAGCTTAGCCGGCCTTGGCAAGGGAGGTACGCAGTATTTT	CASSLAGLGKGGTQYF
TRBV9	-	-	TRBJ2-3	TGTGCCAGCAGCGTAGCCGCCGGGAGTGAAGATACGCAGTATTTT	CASSVAAGSEDTQYF
TRBV9	-	-	TRBJ2-1	TGTGCCAGCAGCGTCAGGGGGGATTTGGGTCACAATGAGCAGTTCTTC	CASSVRGDLGHNEQFF
TRBV7-2	-	TRBD1	TRBJ1-6	TGTGCCAGCGGCGACAGGGGGGCGGAATCACCCCTCCACTTT	CASGDRGAESPLHF
TRBV5-5	once	TRBD1	TRBJ1-6	TGTGCCAGCAGCTTGGTACGGACAGGACCTAATTCACCCCTCCACTTT	CASSLVRTGPNSPLHF
TRBV7-9	-	-	TRBJ2-6	TGTGCCAGCAGCTTAGGTCAGGCTGGGGCCAACGTCCTGACTTTC	CASSLGQAGANVLTF
TRBV3-1/TRBV3-2	-	TRBD2	TRBJ2-3	TGTGCCAGCAGCCAACCACGGACTAGCGGGGTACATCGAGGCGGAGATACGCAGTATTTT	CASSQPRTSGVHRGGDTQYF
TRBV11-2	-	TRBD2	TRBJ2-7	TGTGCCAGCACCCGGACTAGCAAGTCCGAGCAGTACTTC	CASTRTSKSEQYF
TRBV7-9	-	TRBD1	TRBJ1-2	TGTGCCAGCAGCTTCCGGACAGGGGGCTTTGGCTACACCTTC	CASSFRTGGFGYTF
TRBV4-2	-	-	TRBJ1-4	TGTGCCAGCAGCCGAGTGGTGAGCGGTGAAAAACTGTTTTTT	CASSRVVSGEKLFF
TRBV27	-	TRBD1	TRBJ2-7	TGTGCCAGCAGTTCGATTTTGGGACAGGGGGCCTACGAGCAGTACTTC	CASSSILGQGAYEQYF
TRBV19	-	-	TRBJ2-3	TGTGCCAGTAGCTTACAGGGTTATACGCAGTATTTT	CASSLQGYTQYF
TRBV18	once	-	TRBJ2-3	TGTGCCAGCTCACCACTAGCGAACACAGATACGCAGTATTTT	CASSPLANTDTQYF
TRBV19	-	-	TRBJ2-3	TGTGCCAGCATCGGGAACGGTAGGGATACGCAGTATTTT	CASIGNGRDTQYF
TRBV4-2	few	-	TRBJ2-3	TGTGCCAGCAGCCAAGTTGGGGCTAGCACAGATACGCAGTATTTT	CASSQVGASTDTQYF
TRBV7-9	-	TRBD1	TRBJ1-5	TGTGCCAGCAGCTTAGTGGGCAGGGGGCGTCAGCCCCAGCATTTT	CASSLVGRGRQPQHF
TRBV2	-	TRBD1	TRBJ1-2	TGTGCCAGCGGCTTACAGGGGGAGAGGAGTGGCTACACCTTC	CASGLQGERSGYTF
TRBV11-3	-	-	TRBJ2-1	TGTGCCAGCAGCTTAGGTTCTAGCTCTGGTGGGGTCTTC	CASSLGSSSGGVF
TRBV7-9	-	TRBD1	TRBJ2-7	TGTGCCAGCAGCTTAGTGGACAGGGAGTACGAGCAGTACTTC	CASSLVDREYEQYF
TRBV11-3	-	-	TRBJ2-5	TGTGCCAGCAGCTTAGAACGGGGGAGAGAGACCCAGTACTTC	CASSLERGRETQYF
TRBV3-1/TRBV3-2	once	-	TRBJ2-3	TGTGCCAGCAGCCAAGACCTGAGGACAGATACGCAGTATTTT	CASSQDLRTDTQYF
TRBV10-3	-	TRBD2	TRBJ2-3	TGTGCCATCAGTGAGTGGGGGACTAGCGGGAGCACAGATACGCAGTATTTT	CAISEWGTSGSTDTQYF
TRBV5-1	-	-	TRBJ2-5	TGCGCCAGCAGCTTGAGGCCGCAAGGGGGTCAGACCCAGTACTTC	CASSLRPQGGQTQYF
TRBV5-4	-	TRBD1	TRBJ1-4	TGTGCCAGCAGCTTGGGGACAGGGAGGGAAAAACTGTTTTTT	CASSLGTGREKLFF
TRBV27	-	TRBD1	TRBJ1-2	TGTGCCACCAGCCGGGACAGGGTAGCCGGCTACACCTTC	CATSRDRVAGYTF
TRBV7-9	-	TRBD1	TRBJ1-1	TGTGCCAGCAGCTCCGGACAGGGGGGAGAAGCTTTCTTT	CASSSGQGGEAFF
TRBV12-3/TRBV12-4	-	-	TRBJ1-1	TGTGCCAGCAGCCGAGGGACACGTGAAGCTTTCTTT	CASSRGTREAFF
TRBV5-6	-	-	TRBJ1-2	TGTGCCAGCAGCCACAGGGAGCTAACTAACTATGGCTACACCTTC	CASSHRELTNYGYTF